Presented here are 27 T cell receptor beta chains from one specimen sequenced in a study of T-cell reconstitution after alpha-beta-depleted transplantation in children. Library preparation (for TCRbeta) was performed with unique molecular identifiers. TCRdb re-called the PCR reads through MiXCR, storing one row per CDR3 protein. The table records 500,000 to 650,000 distinct CDR3 sequences, about an eighth of them present only once. The specimen comprised PBMCs, mostly from graft donor cells, sampled 360 days after TCRalphabeta/CD19-depleted stem cell transplant. The receptor set was obtained from a male patient aged 10-17 years who had a stem cell transplant for acute myeloid leukemia, so the T cells may come from the graft donor.

The genes are TRBV20-1 and TRBJ1-1; D call uncertain. Looked up from germline, CDR1 is DFQATT and CDR2 is SNEGSKA (reference sequence). V was cut by 7 bases and J by 0 bases, with 6 bases left in between. CDR3 size: 11 residues. The CDR3 is CSVKLNTEAFF. CDR3 DNA: TGCAGTGTCAAGCTGAACACTGAAGCTTTCTTT.

This clonotype appeared a few times. This chain uses TRBV20-1 with TRBJ2-4; 13 bases map to TRBD2. V shed 5 bases, J shed 0 bases, and the junction held 7 bases outside the gene matches. CDR3 length: 17 amino acids. Germline CDR1 and CDR2: DFQATT and SNEGSKA (reference sequence). The CDR3 protein is CSASTSGRTLAKNIQYF. The CDR3 DNA sequence: TGCAGTGCTTCGACTAGCGGGAGGACACTAGCCAAAAACATTCAGTACTTC.

The chain links TRBV5-1 to TRBJ2-5; TRBD2 agrees at 10 bases. CDR1 and CDR2 (germline): SGHRS, YFSETQ. With 3 bases clipped from V and 4 bases from J, the junction kept 3 bases outside the gene matches. This CDR3 is built from 14 residues. CDR3 nucleotides: TGCGCCAGCAGCTCGGGACTAGCGATAGAGACCCAGTACTTC. It specifies CASSSGLAIETQYF. Complete variable domain (other parts from reference TRBV5-1 and TRBJ2-5): KAGVTQTPRYLIKTRGQQVTLSCSPISGHRSVSWYQQTPGQGLQFLFEYFSETQRNKGNFPGRFSGRQFSNSRSEMNVSTLELGDSALYLCASSSGLAIETQYFGPGTRLLVL.

The chain employs TRBV21-1 and TRBJ2-3; the listed D gene, TRBD2, was not tested against the DNA. TRBV21-1 corresponds to a pseudogene. The CDR3 sequence is 19 residues long. CDR3 sequence (DNA): TGTGCCAGCAGCCGACAGACCATCCTAGCGGGAGAAGATCCAGATACGCAGTATTTT. It codes for CASSRQTILAGEDPDTQYF.

This clonotype was seen at least ten times. V and J are TRBV20-1 and TRBJ2-3, with 12 bases identical to TRBD2. V gave up 5 bases and J gave up 6 bases; unmatched junction bases: 9. Germline V lookup: CDR1 DFQATT, CDR2 SNEGSKA (reference sequence). CDR3 size: 15 residues. The CDR3 sequence: CSAGLAGGPRDTQYF. The CDR3 bases are TGCAGTGCTGGCCTAGCGGGAGGGCCGAGGGATACGCAGTATTTT.

This clonotype showed up many times. The chain couples TRBV7-9 to TRBJ2-7; 7 bases fit TRBD1. V gave up 5 bases and J gave up 5 bases; unmatched junction bases: 15. The CDR3 contains 16 residues. Germline V lookup: CDR1 SEHNR, CDR2 FQNEAQ (reference sequence). The DNA of the CDR3 is TGTGCCAGCAGCCTTCGGCCGCTAGGGGGCGGACACGAGCAGTACTTC. It translates to CASSLRPLGGGHEQYF.

This clonotype turned up a few times. V gene TRBV29-1 combines with J gene TRBJ2-1; 8 positions agree with TRBD2. V lost 6 bases to trimming and J lost 6 bases; unmatched junction nucleotides: 10. Germline V gene sequence: CDR1 SQVTM, CDR2 ANQGSEA. The CDR3 has 14 residues. Here the CDR3 DNA reads TGCAGCGTGCCCCGGACTAGCAGTTTCAATGAGCAGTTCTTC. Amino acid sequence: CSVPRTSSFNEQFF.

The chain couples TRBV5-1 to TRBJ2-3; D is unresolved. Looked up from germline, CDR1 is SGHRS and CDR2 is YFSETQ. Trimming removed 0 bases at V and 1 base at J, with 6 bases between. This CDR3 is 14 amino acids long. CDR3 DNA: TGCGCCAGCAGCTTGGCCGCAGGCACAGATACGCAGTATTTT. It encodes CASSLAAGTDTQYF.

This chain connects TRBV12-3 or TRBV12-4 to TRBJ2-3; unclear D gene. The CDR3 is made up of 15 amino acids. The germline V and J ends were trimmed by 0 bases and 0 bases, with 7 bases remaining between them. The CDR3 sequence: CASSLALLSTDTQYF. The DNA for the CDR3 is TGTGCCAGCAGTTTAGCGCTGCTTAGCACAGATACGCAGTATTTT.

This clonotype was detected many times. The CDR3 here is CASSRTTGLAGGPISYNEQFF. CDR3 sequence (DNA): TGTGCCAGCAGTCGAACTACAGGGCTCGCGGGAGGGCCCATTTCCTACAATGAGCAGTTCTTC. The chain links TRBV25-1 to TRBJ2-1, with 9 bases that match TRBD2. V shed 5 bases, J shed 1 base, and the junction held 21 bases outside the gene matches. The germline V gene encodes CDR1 MGHDK and CDR2 SYGVNS. The CDR3 has 21 amino acids.

Only a few counts were recorded for this clonotype. This sequence joins TRBV4-1 and TRBJ2-7; the D gene is possibly TRBD1 (9 bases). Germline V CDR1 and CDR2: MGHRA, YSYEKL. Trimming took off 4 bases at V and 4 bases at J, with 35 bases between the two ends. The CDR3 is made up of 21 amino acids. This chain's CDR3 is CASSRIPPGQGGRTSLYEQYF. The CDR3 bases are TGCGCCAGCAGCCGCATTCCTCCGGGACAGGGAGGTAGGACTAGCTTGTACGAGCAGTACTTC.

This clonotype was seen a few times. The V gene is TRBV5-6, the J gene TRBJ1-5; 8 nucleotides agree with TRBD1. This CDR3 is 17 amino acids long. After removal of 2 bases from V and 7 bases from J, the junction contained 14 bases not matched to a gene. CDR1 and CDR2 from the germline V gene are SGHDT and YYEEEE. CDR3: CASSFRQGIVLGQPQHF. CDR3 nucleotides: TGTGCCAGCAGCTTTAGACAGGGGATAGTATTGGGACAGCCCCAGCATTTT.

The chain links TRBV6-1 to TRBJ2-5; 10 nucleotides match TRBD2. The germline V gene has CDR1 MNHNS and CDR2 SASEGT. This CDR3 has 17 residues. The V and J ends lost 7 bases and 5 bases, in that order; junction bases with no gene match: 16. CDR3 region: CASKLLTSGAHLETQYF. CDR3 bases: TGTGCCAGCAAACTGTTAACTAGCGGGGCCCACCTGGAGACCCAGTACTTC.

This clonotype was found a few times. The rearrangement uses TRBV11-2 and TRBJ2-1; 7 bases align to TRBD2. This CDR3 spans 16 amino acids. V lost 1 base to trimming and J lost 5 bases; unmatched junction nucleotides: 8. Germline V gene lookup returns CDR1 SGHAT and CDR2 FQNNGV. Written as DNA, the CDR3 is TGTGCCAGCAGCTTAGGGCGGGCTAGCGGTCACAATGAGCAGTTCTTC. This encodes CASSLGRASGHNEQFF.

In this sample, this clonotype turned up a few times. The genes are TRBV29-1 and TRBJ2-1, with 13 bases that match TRBD2. The CDR3 contains 17 residues. Germline lookup yields CDR1 SQVTM and CDR2 ANQGSEA. V lost 6 bases and J lost 2; bases outside the gene matches: 10. CDR3: CSVRISGLAGAYNEQFF. The CDR3 bases are TGCAGCGTCAGAATTTCAGGACTAGCGGGAGCCTACAATGAGCAGTTCTTC.

This clonotype showed up many times. V gene TRBV20-1 combines with J gene TRBJ2-1; TRBD2 aligns across 8 bases. Trimming cost V 3 bases and J 7 bases; bases outside gene matches: 8. The V gene's germline CDR1 is DFQATT and CDR2 SNEGSKA (reference sequence). This CDR3 has 14 amino acids. The CDR3: CSASGRALRNEQFF. The CDR3 region has the DNA TGCAGTGCTAGCGGGAGGGCCCTAAGGAATGAGCAGTTCTTC.

This clonotype was found a few times. This chain uses TRBV7-2 with TRBJ2-1; 9 bases agree with TRBD2. Per germline, CDR1 SGHTA and CDR2 FQGNSA. The CDR3 covers 16 residues. The J segment lost 10 bases and the V segment lost 5 bases, leaving 15 bases of the junction unmatched. The CDR3 reads CASSPGDRGRAEEQFF. In DNA form, the CDR3 reads TGTGCCAGCAGCCCCGGCGACCGCGGGAGGGCCGAGGAGCAGTTCTTC.

This clonotype was detected only a few times. The J gene is TRBJ2-5, the V gene TRBV20-1; TRBD2 aligns across 12 bases. The CDR3 sequence is 14 residues long. The trim removed 6 bases at V and 5 bases at J, leaving 7 bases unmatched. Per the germline V gene, CDR1 is DFQATT and CDR2 is SNEGSKA (reference sequence). The CDR3 sequence: CSALAGGLRETQYF. CDR3 in DNA: TGCAGTGCCCTAGCGGGAGGGCTGAGGGAGACCCAGTACTTC.

This clonotype was found many times. The rearrangement uses TRBV18 and TRBJ2-5; D remains ambiguous. Germline assignment: CDR1 KGHSH and CDR2 LQKENI. This CDR3 is 12 amino acids long. Trimming removed 8 bases from V and 1 base from J, with 8 bases in between. CDR3 protein: CASSPLQETQYF. The CDR3 nucleotides are TGTGCCAGCAGTCCCCTCCAAGAGACCCAGTACTTC.

This clonotype was counted only a few times. The chain is built from TRBV7-8 and TRBJ1-4; 9 bases agree with TRBD1. V lost 5 bases and J lost 4; bases outside the gene matches: 8. The length of the CDR3 is 16 residues. Germline V gene sequence: CDR1 SGHVS, CDR2 FQNEAQ. CDR3 loop: CASSVNPGQGNEKLFF. CDR3 sequence (DNA): TGTGCCAGCAGCGTCAACCCGGGACAGGGTAATGAAAAACTGTTTTTT.

At least ten counts were recorded for this clonotype. The CDR3 spells CASRRLQGSSYEQYF. The CDR3 DNA reads TGTGCCAGCAGGCGGCTTCAGGGGAGCTCCTACGAGCAGTACTTC. The rearrangement links TRBV6-1 to TRBJ2-7; D is possibly TRBD1 (6 bases). The germline CDR1 and CDR2 sequences are MNHNS and SASEGT. This CDR3 is built from 15 residues. Trimming took 6 bases from V and 0 from J, leaving 15 bases between them.

V usage is TRBV9 and J usage is TRBJ2-7; the match to TRBD2 covers 7 bases. Germline CDR1 reads SGDLS; CDR2 reads YYNGEE. The ends lost 1 base at V and 2 bases at J; junction bases unmatched: 3. This CDR3 has 14 residues. CDR3 bases: TGTGCCAGCAGCGTAAGCGGGACCGCCTACGAGCAGTACTTC. As protein: CASSVSGTAYEQYF.

J is TRBJ2-1 and V is TRBV3-1; the match to TRBD2 covers 11 bases. The CDR3 loop spans 18 amino acids. The V gene end was trimmed by 6 bases and the J gene end by 0 bases; junction bases not matched to a gene: 10. Germline CDR1 is LGHDT and CDR2 is YNNKEL (reference sequence). The CDR3 region is CASRQTSGKPRSYNEQFF. CDR3 DNA sequence: TGTGCCAGCAGACAGACTAGCGGGAAACCCCGCTCCTACAATGAGCAGTTCTTC.

The chain links TRBV29-1 to TRBJ2-7; the match to TRBD1 covers 9 bases. CDR3 length: 14 amino acids. Germline assignment: CDR1 SQVTM and CDR2 ANQGSEA. V was pared by 5 bases and J by 3 bases, with 8 bases of the junction left unmatched. The CDR3 here is CSVTPGDRVYEQYF. CDR3 in DNA: TGCAGCGTTACTCCCGGGGACAGGGTCTACGAGCAGTACTTC.

This clonotype was detected ten times or more. The chain employs TRBV28 and TRBJ2-7; 7 nucleotides align to TRBD2. The CDR3 is 15 residues long. CDR1 and CDR2 (germline): MDHEN, SYDVKM. J was trimmed by 4 bases and V by 3 bases; bases with no gene match: 9. The CDR3 DNA reads TGTGCCAGCAGTTTGGCCACCAAAGCGGGATACGAGCAGTACTTC. Translating gives CASSLATKAGYEQYF.

The chain links TRBV7-3 to TRBJ2-1; 10 nucleotides align to TRBD2. Germline V gives CDR1 SGHTA, CDR2 FQGTGA. The CDR3 covers 15 residues. V was pared by 2 bases and J by 9 bases, with 7 bases of the junction left unmatched. This chain's CDR3 is CASSLLAGEFGEQFF. Here the CDR3 DNA reads TGTGCCAGCAGCTTACTAGCGGGAGAGTTCGGTGAGCAGTTCTTC.

This clonotype came up once. The junction shows a germline mismatch at one end, possibly a read error. The J gene is TRBJ2-7, the V gene TRBV3-1; 7 bases fit TRBD2. CDR3 length equals 20 residues. Germline V gene data show CDR1 as LGHDT and CDR2 as YNNKEL (reference sequence). Written as DNA, the CDR3 is TGTGCCAGCACCCAAGATGGAGTGGGAGGGCCCCCTCTCACCTCCTACGAGCAGTACTTC. It codes for CASTQDGVGGPPLTSYEQYF.